This TCR beta chain comes out of a study of beta chain features in type 1 diabetes. Per donor, one heparinised blood draw averaged around 110 mL. This clone was recorded once. What it recognizes is unknown. In germline, CDR1 is MDHEN, CDR2 SYDVKM. With 2 bases removed from V and 9 bases from J, the gap between germline ends came to 13 bases. The CDR3 runs to 13 residues. Expressed TCRB transcripts got sequenced, as all isolated RNA was reverse transcribed. Sequencing was performed with immunoSEQ multiplex PCR; in TCRdb, only in-frame clones are kept and a portion is missing. Seen here are hundreds of thousands of clones, over 10% observed once, and the top ten hold around 0.022%. Findings and caveats of the study: In all four CD4+ subsets, TCRB CDR3 length was significantly, moderately reduced in type 1 diabetes. Naive, central memory and regulatory TCRB repertoires appeared more similar among patients than healthy donors.

V gene TRBV28 combines with J gene TRBJ1-1, with a tentative D call TRBD1 (5 bases). Sequencing input: naive CD4+ T cells from blood. The sequence was collected from a man younger than 30 with type 1 diabetes. CDR3 sequence reads: CASSLPGQFQAFF. The CDR3 DNA is TGTGCCAGCAGTTTACCGGGGCAGTTCCAAGCTTTCTTT.